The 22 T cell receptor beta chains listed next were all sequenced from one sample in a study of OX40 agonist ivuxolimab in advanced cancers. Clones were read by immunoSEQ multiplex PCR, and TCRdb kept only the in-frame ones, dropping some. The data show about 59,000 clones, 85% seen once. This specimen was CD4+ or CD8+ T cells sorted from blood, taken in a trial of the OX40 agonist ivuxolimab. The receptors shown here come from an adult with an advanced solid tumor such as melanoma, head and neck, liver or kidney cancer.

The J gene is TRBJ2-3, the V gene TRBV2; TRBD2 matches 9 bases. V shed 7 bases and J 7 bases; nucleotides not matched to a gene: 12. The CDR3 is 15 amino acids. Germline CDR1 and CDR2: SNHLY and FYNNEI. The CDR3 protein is CASKPEKGLAYTQYF. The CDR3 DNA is TGTGCCAGCAAGCCCGAAAAGGGACTAGCTTATACGCAGTATTTT.

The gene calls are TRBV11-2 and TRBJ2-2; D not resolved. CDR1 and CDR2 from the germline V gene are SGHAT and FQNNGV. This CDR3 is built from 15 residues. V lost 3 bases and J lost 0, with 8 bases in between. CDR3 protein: CASSLNNANTGELFF. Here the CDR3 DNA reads TGTGCCAGCAGCTTGAATAATGCGAACACCGGGGAGCTGTTTTTT.

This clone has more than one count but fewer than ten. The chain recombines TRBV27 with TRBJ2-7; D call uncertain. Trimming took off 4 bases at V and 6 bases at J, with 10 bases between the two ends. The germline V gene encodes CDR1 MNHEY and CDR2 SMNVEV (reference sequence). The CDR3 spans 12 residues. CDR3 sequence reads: CASSSISGEQYF. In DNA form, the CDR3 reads TGTGCCAGCAGTTCGATTTCTGGCGAGCAGTACTTC.

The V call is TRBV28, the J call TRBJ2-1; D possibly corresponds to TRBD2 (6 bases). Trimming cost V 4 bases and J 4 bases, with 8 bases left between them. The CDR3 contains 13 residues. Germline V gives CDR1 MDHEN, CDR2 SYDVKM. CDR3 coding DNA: TGTGCCAGCAGTTCGGGGGTATACAATGAGCAGTTCTTC. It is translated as CASSSGVYNEQFF.

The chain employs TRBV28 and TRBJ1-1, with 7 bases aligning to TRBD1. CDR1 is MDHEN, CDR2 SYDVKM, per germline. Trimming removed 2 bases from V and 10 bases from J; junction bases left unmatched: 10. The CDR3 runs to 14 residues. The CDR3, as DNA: TGTGCCAGCAGTTTACAGGACAGGAAGGACGGAGCTTTCTTT. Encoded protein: CASSLQDRKDGAFF.

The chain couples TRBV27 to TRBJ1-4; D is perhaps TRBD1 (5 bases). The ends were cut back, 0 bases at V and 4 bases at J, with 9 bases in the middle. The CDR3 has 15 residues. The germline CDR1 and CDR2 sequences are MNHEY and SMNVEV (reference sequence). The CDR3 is CASSLSGPSNEKLFF. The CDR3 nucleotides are TGTGCCAGCAGTTTATCGGGGCCGAGTAATGAAAAACTGTTTTTT.

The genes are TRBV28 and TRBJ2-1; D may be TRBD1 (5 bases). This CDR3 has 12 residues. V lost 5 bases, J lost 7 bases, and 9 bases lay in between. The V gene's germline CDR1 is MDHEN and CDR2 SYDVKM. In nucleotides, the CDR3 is TGTGCCAGCAGTATAACAGGTAATGAGCAGTTCTTC. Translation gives CASSITGNEQFF.

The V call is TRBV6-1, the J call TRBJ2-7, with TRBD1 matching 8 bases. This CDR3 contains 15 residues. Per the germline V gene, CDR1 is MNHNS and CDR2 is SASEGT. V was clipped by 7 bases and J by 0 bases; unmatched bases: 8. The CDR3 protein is CASKRQGLSSYEQYF. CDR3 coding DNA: TGTGCCAGCAAAAGACAGGGGCTCAGCTCCTACGAGCAGTACTTC.

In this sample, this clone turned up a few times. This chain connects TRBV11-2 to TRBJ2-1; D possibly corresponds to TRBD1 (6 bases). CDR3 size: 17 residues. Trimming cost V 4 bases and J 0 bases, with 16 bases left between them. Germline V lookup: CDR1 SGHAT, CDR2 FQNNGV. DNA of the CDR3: TGTGCCAGCAGCTCAAAAGGGGGTTATAGCTCCTACAATGAGCAGTTCTTC. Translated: CASSSKGGYSSYNEQFF.

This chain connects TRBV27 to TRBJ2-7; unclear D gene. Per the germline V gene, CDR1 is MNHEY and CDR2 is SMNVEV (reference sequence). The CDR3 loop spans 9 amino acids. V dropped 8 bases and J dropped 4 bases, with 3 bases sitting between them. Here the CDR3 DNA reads TGTGCCAGCGGGTACGAGCAGTACTTC. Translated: CASGYEQYF.

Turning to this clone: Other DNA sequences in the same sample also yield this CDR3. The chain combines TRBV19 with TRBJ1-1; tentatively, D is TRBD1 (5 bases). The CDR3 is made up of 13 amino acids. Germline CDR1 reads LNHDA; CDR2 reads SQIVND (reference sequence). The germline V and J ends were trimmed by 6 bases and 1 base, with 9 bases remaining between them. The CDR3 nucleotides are TGTGCCAGTAGCGATACAGGGAACACTGAAGCTTTCTTT. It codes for CASSDTGNTEAFF.

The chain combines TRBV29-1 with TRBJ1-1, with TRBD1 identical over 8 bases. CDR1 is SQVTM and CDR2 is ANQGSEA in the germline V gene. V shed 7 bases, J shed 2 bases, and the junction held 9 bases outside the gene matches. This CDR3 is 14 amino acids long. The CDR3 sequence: CSASPDRGNTEAFF. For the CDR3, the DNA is TGCAGCGCAAGCCCCGACAGGGGAAACACTGAAGCTTTCTTT.

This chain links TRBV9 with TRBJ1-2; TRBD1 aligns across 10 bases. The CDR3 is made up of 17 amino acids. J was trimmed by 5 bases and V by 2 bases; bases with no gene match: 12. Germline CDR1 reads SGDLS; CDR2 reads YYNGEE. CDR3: CASSVSSYGQGGYGYTF. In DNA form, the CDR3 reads TGTGCCAGCAGCGTCTCTTCGTACGGACAGGGGGGTTATGGCTACACCTTC.

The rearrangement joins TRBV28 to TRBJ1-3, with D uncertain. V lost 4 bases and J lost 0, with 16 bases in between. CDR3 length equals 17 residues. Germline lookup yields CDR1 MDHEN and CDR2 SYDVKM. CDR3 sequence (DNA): TGTGCCAGCAGTTCGAACGGGCAGGAGTTCTCTGGAAACACCATATATTTT. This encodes CASSSNGQEFSGNTIYF.

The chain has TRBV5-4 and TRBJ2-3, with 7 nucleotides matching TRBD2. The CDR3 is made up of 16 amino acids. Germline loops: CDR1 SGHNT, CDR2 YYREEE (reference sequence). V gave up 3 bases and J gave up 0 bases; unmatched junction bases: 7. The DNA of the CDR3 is TGTGCCAGCAGCTCGGGAACTAGCGTAAGCACAGATACGCAGTATTTT. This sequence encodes CASSSGTSVSTDTQYF.

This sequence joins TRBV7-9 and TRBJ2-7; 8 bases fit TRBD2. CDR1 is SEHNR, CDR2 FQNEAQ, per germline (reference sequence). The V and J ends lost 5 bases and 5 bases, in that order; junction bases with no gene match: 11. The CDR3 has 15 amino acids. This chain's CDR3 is CASSKGWGGGNEQYF. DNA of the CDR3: TGTGCCAGCAGCAAAGGTTGGGGCGGGGGGAACGAGCAGTACTTC.

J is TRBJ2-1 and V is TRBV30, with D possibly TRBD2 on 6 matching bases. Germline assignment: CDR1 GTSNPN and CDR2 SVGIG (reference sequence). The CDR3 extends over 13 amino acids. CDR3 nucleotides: TGTGGTCGTGGAGGGAGCCGTAGCAATGAGCAGTTCTTC. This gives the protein CGRGGSRSNEQFF. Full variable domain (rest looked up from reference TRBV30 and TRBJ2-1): SQTIHQWPATLVQPVGSPLSLECTVEGTSNPNLYWYRQAAGRGLQLLFYSVGIGQISSEVPQNLSASRPQDRQFILSSKKLLLSDSGFYLCGRGGSRSNEQFFGPGTRLTVL.

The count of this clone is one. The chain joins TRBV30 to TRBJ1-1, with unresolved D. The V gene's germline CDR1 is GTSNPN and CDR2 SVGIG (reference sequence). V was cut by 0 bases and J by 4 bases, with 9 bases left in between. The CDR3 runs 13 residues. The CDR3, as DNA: TGTGCCTGGAGTGTATCTGATGGCACTGAAGCTTTCTTT. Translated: CAWSVSDGTEAFF.

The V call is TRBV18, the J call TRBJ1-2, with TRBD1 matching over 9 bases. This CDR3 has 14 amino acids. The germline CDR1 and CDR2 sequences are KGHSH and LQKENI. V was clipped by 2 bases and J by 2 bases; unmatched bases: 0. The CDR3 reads CASSPDRGNYGYTF. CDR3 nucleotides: TGTGCCAGCTCACCAGACAGGGGGAACTATGGCTACACCTTC.

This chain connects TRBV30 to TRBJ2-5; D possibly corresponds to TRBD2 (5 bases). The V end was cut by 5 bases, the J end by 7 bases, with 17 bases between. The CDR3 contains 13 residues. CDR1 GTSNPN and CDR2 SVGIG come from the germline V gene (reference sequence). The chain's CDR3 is CAWAKVGRGTQYF. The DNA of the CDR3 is TGTGCCTGGGCAAAAGTGGGGAGAGGGACCCAGTACTTC.

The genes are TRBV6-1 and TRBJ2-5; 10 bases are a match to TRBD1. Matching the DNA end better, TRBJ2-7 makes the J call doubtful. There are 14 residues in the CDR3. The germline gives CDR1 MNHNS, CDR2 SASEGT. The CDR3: CASSDRTGGSEQYF. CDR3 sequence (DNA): TGTGCCAGCAGTGACAGGACAGGGGGTAGCGAGCAGTACTTC.

DNA of the CDR3: TGTGCCAGCAGATCGAGGCCGGGACAGGGGACCCTCCGACAAGAGACCCAGTACTTC. Its translation: CASRSRPGQGTLRQETQYF. The chain links TRBV7-6 to TRBJ2-5; 10 nucleotides agree with TRBD1. With 6 bases clipped from V and 2 bases from J, the junction kept 18 bases outside the gene matches. Germline CDR1 SGHVS, CDR2 FNYEAQ. The CDR3 has 19 amino acids. Together with reference TRBV7-6 and TRBJ2-5, the CDR3 gives the full variable domain: GAGVSQSPRYKVTKRGQDVALRCDPISGHVSLYWYRQALGQGPEFLTYFNYEAQQDKSGLPNDRFSAERPEGSISTLTIQRTEQRDSAMYRCASRSRPGQGTLRQETQYFGPGTRLLVL.